This record looks at one T cell receptor (beta chain) sequence and its context. In germline, CDR1 is LNHDA, CDR2 SQIVND (reference sequence). The CDR3 consists of 16 residues. Trimming cost V 4 bases and J 5 bases, with 18 bases left between them. Each CDR3 protein is one row after TCRdb ran MiXCR on the 5' RACE reads. The sample shows tens of thousands of distinct CDR3 sequences, approximately 6.2% of them seen only once. The sample belongs to a study of early T cells in non-severe SARS-CoV-2 infection. This sequence originates from an adult who was a healthcare worker with PCR-confirmed SARS-CoV-2 infection or an uninfected control (not recorded which). The chain joins TRBV19 to TRBJ1-5; D may be TRBD1 (6 bases). Material: whole blood. This chain's CDR3 is CASSTSRGHIDQPQHF. CDR3 DNA: TGTGCCAGTAGTACCTCCAGGGGCCATATCGATCAGCCCCAGCATTTT.